Detailed here is one T cell receptor (beta chain). V dropped 1 base and J dropped 4; count of bases not matched to a gene: 9. The CDR3 sequence is 16 residues long. The V gene's germline CDR1 is SGHDT and CDR2 YYEEEE. Data came from immunoSEQ multiplex PCR; TCRdb stores just in-frame clones and leaves some out. The repertoire includes about 32,000 clones, 91% of them detected once, and about 3.9% sits in the top ten. These data are taken from a study of T cell changes during pregnancy in multiple sclerosis. The sequence was obtained from a female donor in good health, enrolled as a control in a pregnancy study. The sample in question was CD8+ T cells from peripheral blood mononuclear cells, obtained in the second trimester of pregnancy. The rearrangement joins TRBV5-6 to TRBJ1-2; 8 bases align to TRBD1. In DNA, the CDR3 is TGTGCCAGCAGCTTGAGTTCCACAGGGGGAGGCTATGGCTACACCTTC. This sequence encodes CASSLSSTGGGYGYTF.